These 11 T cell receptor beta chains share one sample of origin, sequenced in a study of shared clonotypes between healthy human individuals. Some clones are missing from TCRdb's copy, which holds only in-frame ones; the method was immunoSEQ multiplex PCR. This sample has some 690,000 clones, with roughly 91% found just once. Sequencing was done on a sample of memory CD8+ T cells from PBMCs. Subset reported: CD45RO+ cells pooled with CCR7-negative TemRA cells. The receptor source for this set is a man aged 18 to 29 in good health. Some clones in this sample may be carry-over from other donors' samples.

The gene calls are TRBV6-1 and TRBJ2-7, with 8 bases lining up with TRBD2. V gave up 6 bases and J gave up 5 bases; unmatched junction bases: 3. The length of the CDR3 is 12 residues. CDR1 and CDR2 (germline): MNHNS, SASEGT. CDR3 protein: CASSGGGNEQYF. CDR3 bases: TGTGCCAGCAGCGGGGGGGGGAACGAGCAGTACTTC.

J is TRBJ2-7 and V is TRBV10-3, with no clear D. Deletions cut 4 bases from V and 0 bases from J, with 10 bases between. The CDR3 runs 14 residues. The germline V gene encodes CDR1 ENHRY and CDR2 SYGVKD. DNA of the CDR3: TGTGCCATCAGTGTTGACGTTTACTCCTACGAGCAGTACTTC. As protein: CAISVDVYSYEQYF.

This clone was recorded only once. CDR3 region: CASRTPGDYMNTEAFF. The CDR3 nucleotides read TGTGCCAGTAGAACCCCAGGGGATTACATGAACACTGAAGCTTTCTTT. The genes are TRBV19 and TRBJ1-1; tentatively, D is TRBD1 (6 bases). Trimming took 6 bases from V and 0 from J, leaving 17 bases between them. CDR1 is LNHDA and CDR2 is SQIVND in the germline V gene (reference sequence). This CDR3 is 16 amino acids long.

This clone was detected only a few times. The genes are TRBV10-1 and TRBJ1-1; D remains ambiguous. The length of the CDR3 is 15 residues. V lost 0 bases to trimming and J lost 0 bases, with 8 bases between them. Germline loops: CDR1 WNHNN, CDR2 SYGVQD (reference sequence). The CDR3 loop reads CASSESSLVNTEAFF. CDR3 nucleotide sequence: TGCGCCAGCAGTGAGTCGAGTTTGGTGAACACTGAAGCTTTCTTT.

V is TRBV9 and J is TRBJ1-1, with no clear D. V was shortened by 4 bases and J by 4 bases, with 11 bases between the two germline ends. This CDR3 is 13 amino acids long. Germline V CDR1 and CDR2: SGDLS, YYNGEE. This CDR3 is CASSPRWGTEAFF. CDR3 coding DNA: TGTGCCAGCAGCCCCCGTTGGGGCACTGAAGCTTTCTTT.

The J gene is TRBJ2-1, the V gene TRBV5-4; TRBD2 aligns across 11 bases. After removal of 2 bases from V and 0 bases from J, the junction contained 4 bases not matched to a gene. Germline loops: CDR1 SGHNT, CDR2 YYREEE (reference sequence). The CDR3 consists of 17 residues. The CDR3 is CASSFRLAGTSYNEQFF. The CDR3 DNA reads TGTGCCAGCAGCTTTCGACTAGCGGGAACCTCCTACAATGAGCAGTTCTTC.

The chain has TRBV7-8 and TRBJ1-5; D is undetermined. The length of the CDR3 is 17 residues. Trimming took off 0 bases at V and 0 bases at J, with 12 bases between the two ends. Germline V CDR1 and CDR2: SGHVS, FQNEAQ. The CDR3 DNA sequence: TGTGCCAGCAGCTTAGCGAGCGGGCAGAATAGCAATCAGCCCCAGCATTTT. It encodes CASSLASGQNSNQPQHF.

This chain links TRBV6-5 with TRBJ2-5, with no clear D. The CDR3 contains 15 residues. The germline V gene encodes CDR1 MNHEY and CDR2 SVGAGI. Trimming shortened V by 0 bases and J by 6 bases, and 14 bases separated the two germline ends. The CDR3 DNA sequence: TGTGCCAGCAGTTACTCGAGTCAGGCCGTGAAGACCCAGTACTTC. Translated: CASSYSSQAVKTQYF.

This sequence joins TRBV9 and TRBJ2-1; D ambiguous. In germline, CDR1 is SGDLS, CDR2 YYNGEE. Trimming took 1 base from V and 8 from J, leaving 13 bases between them. The CDR3 has 14 residues. The CDR3 bases are TGTGCCAGCAGCGTATCGGACCTTCTACATGAGCAGTTCTTC. Its translation: CASSVSDLLHEQFF.

The chain couples TRBV9 to TRBJ1-1; no clear D gene. CDR3 length: 13 residues. V shed 0 bases and J shed 5 bases, with 8 bases lying between them. Looked up from germline, CDR1 is SGDLS and CDR2 is YYNGEE. In DNA, the CDR3 is TGTGCCAGCAGCGTAGTGTTCGGGACTGAAGCTTTCTTT. It specifies CASSVVFGTEAFF.

This rearrangement joins TRBV2 to TRBJ2-7; D gene uncertain. Trimming left V 10 bases short and J 7 bases short, with 8 bases between. The germline V gene encodes CDR1 SNHLY and CDR2 FYNNEI. CDR3 length equals 9 residues. The CDR3 DNA reads TGTGCCACCAGAAGAGAGCAGTACTTC. Its translation is CATRREQYF.